The TCR beta chain described here comes from a study of blood T cell repertoires in COVID-19. Across the study: Sites in the United States, Italy and Spain provided acute and convalescent COVID-19 samples. PBMCs, B-cell-depleted T cells, or T cells provided the cDNA or gDNA that made up the material.

In germline, CDR1 is SGHVS, CDR2 FQNEAQ. This CDR3 has 16 residues. V dropped 2 bases and J dropped 3; count of bases not matched to a gene: 8. Source study methods: Quantification of nucleated cells was approximated via reference gene primer amplification. TCRdb keeps only in-frame clones here, not all; method: immunoSEQ multiplex PCR. For V, J and clone size, that table is used; D and trimming come from the DNA. The sample lists 110,000 or so clones; 75% to 90% were seen once. This sequence joins TRBV7-8 and TRBJ1-2; 8 nucleotides agree with TRBD1. The receptor comes from a woman aged 40 to 50 with acute or convalescent COVID-19. Source material: peripheral blood. The chain's CDR3 is CASSLRQGLGDYGYTF. Written as DNA, the CDR3 is TGTGCCAGCAGCTTACGACAGGGGTTGGGTGACTATGGCTACACCTTC.